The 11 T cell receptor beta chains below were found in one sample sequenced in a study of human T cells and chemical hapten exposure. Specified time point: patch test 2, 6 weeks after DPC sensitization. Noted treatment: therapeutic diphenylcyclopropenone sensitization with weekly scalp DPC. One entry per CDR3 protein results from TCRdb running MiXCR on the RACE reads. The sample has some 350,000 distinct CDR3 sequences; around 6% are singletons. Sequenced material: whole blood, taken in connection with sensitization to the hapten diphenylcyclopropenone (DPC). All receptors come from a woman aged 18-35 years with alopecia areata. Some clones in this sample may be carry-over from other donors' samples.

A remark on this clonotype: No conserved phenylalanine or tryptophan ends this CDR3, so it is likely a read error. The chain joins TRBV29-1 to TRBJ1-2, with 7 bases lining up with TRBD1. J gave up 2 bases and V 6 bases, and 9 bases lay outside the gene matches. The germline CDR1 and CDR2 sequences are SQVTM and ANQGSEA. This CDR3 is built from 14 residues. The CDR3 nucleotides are TGCAGCGTCCGTGACAGGGTATCCAACTATGGCTACACCCTC. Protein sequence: CSVRDRVSNYGYTL.

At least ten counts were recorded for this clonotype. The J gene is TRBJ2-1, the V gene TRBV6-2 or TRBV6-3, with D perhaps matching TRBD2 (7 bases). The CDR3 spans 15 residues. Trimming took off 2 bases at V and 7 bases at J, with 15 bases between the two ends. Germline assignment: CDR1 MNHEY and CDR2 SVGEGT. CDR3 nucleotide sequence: TGTGCCAGCAGTTACATTCCGGGGGGCGGGAATGAGCAGTTCTTC. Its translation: CASSYIPGGGNEQFF.

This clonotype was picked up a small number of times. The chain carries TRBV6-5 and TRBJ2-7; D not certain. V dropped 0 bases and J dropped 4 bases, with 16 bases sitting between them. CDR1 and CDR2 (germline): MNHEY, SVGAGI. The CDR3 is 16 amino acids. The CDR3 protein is CASSYSPRVEAYEQYF. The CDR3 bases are TGTGCCAGCAGTTACTCGCCCCGCGTTGAGGCGTACGAGCAGTACTTC.

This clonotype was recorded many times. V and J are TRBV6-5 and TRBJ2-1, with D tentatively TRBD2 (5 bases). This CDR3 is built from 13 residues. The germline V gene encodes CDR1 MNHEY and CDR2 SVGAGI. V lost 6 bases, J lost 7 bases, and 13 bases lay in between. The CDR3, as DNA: TGTGCCAGCAGCCGAGCGGACTGGAATGAGCAGTTCTTC. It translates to CASSRADWNEQFF.

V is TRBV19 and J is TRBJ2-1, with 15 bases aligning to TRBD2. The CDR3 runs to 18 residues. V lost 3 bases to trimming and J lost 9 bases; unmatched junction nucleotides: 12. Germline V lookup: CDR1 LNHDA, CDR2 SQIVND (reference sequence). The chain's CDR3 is CASSIPIWTSGGAGEQFF. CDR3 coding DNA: TGTGCCAGTAGTATTCCCATTTGGACTAGCGGGGGGGCCGGTGAGCAGTTCTTC.

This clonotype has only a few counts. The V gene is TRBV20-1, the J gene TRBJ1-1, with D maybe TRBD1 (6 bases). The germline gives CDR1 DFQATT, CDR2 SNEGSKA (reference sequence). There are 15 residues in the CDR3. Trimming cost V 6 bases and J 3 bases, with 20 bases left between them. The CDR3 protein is CSAGDTGGWYTEAFF. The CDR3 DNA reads TGCAGTGCCGGGGACACCGGCGGATGGTACACTGAAGCTTTCTTT.

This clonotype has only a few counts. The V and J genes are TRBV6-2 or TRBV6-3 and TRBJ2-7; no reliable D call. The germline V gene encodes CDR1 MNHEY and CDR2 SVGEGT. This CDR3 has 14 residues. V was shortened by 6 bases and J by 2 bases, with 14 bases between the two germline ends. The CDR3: CASSNVGIAYEQYF. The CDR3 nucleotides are TGTGCCAGCAGCAACGTGGGAATTGCCTACGAGCAGTACTTC.

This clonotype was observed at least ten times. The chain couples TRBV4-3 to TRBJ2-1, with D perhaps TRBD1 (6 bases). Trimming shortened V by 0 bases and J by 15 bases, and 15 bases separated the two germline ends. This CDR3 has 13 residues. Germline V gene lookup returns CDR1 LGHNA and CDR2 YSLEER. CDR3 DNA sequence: TGCGCCAGCAGCCAAGAGGCCGAGGGGGTGGGGTTCTTC. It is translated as CASSQEAEGVGFF.

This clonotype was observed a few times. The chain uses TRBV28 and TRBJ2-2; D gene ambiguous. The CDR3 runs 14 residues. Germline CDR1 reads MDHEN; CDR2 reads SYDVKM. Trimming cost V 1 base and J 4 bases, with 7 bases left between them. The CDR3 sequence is CASSLSDRTGELFF. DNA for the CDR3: TGTGCCAGCAGTTTATCAGATCGCACCGGGGAGCTGTTTTTT. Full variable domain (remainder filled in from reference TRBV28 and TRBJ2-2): DVKVTQSSRYLVKRTGEKVFLECVQDMDHENMFWYRQDPGLGLRLIYFSYDVKMKEKGDIPEGYSVSREKKERFSLILESASTNQTSMYLCASSLSDRTGELFFGEGSRLTVL.

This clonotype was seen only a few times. The CDR3 loop reads CASHRRGIYTEAFF. CDR3 nucleotides: TGTGCCAGCCACAGAAGGGGAATATACACTGAAGCTTTCTTT. The V gene is TRBV6-5, the J gene TRBJ1-1, with D perhaps TRBD1 (5 bases). V lost 8 bases to trimming and J lost 3 bases, with 16 bases between them. Germline values: CDR1 MNHEY, CDR2 SVGAGI. The CDR3 has 14 residues.

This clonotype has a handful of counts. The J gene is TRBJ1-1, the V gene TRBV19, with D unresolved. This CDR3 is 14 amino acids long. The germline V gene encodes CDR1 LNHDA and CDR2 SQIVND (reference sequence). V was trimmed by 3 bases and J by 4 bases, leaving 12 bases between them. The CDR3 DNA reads TGTGCCAGTAGTATTGACGGATTCGGCACTGAAGCTTTCTTT. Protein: CASSIDGFGTEAFF.